The clone carrying this T cell receptor beta chain has only a few counts. What it binds is unknown. The data are from a study of blood T cells in healthy people across ages. Findings and limits, study-wide: Age showed a roughly linear inverse relationship with TCR beta diversity per million T cells. Comparison with aged donors showed that long-lived donors had more naive CD4+ cells and higher diversity.

For the second PCR, which ran for 7 to 11 cycles, a sample-barcoded 5' primer and a J-beta primer mix were used. A tag from a template-switch adaptor with 12 random nucleotides marked each cDNA molecule. One entry per CDR3 protein results from TCRdb running MiXCR on the 5' RACE reads. The table lists about 1.5 million distinct CDR3 sequences, 40% to 45% of them singletons. The V end was cut by 5 bases, the J end by 3 bases, with 9 bases between. CDR1 is SEHNR and CDR2 is FQNEAQ in the germline V gene (reference sequence). The CDR3 is 13 amino acids. The clonotype was recovered from a woman between 18 and 29 years old in good health. V gene TRBV7-9 combines with J gene TRBJ2-3, with D unresolved. The specimen sequenced was blood. CDR3 in DNA: TGTGCCAGCAGCCACGTTGGAACAGATACGCAGTATTTT. Translating it yields CASSHVGTDTQYF.